The sequence of this TCR beta chain was determined in a study of CDR3 diversity in severe acne. TCRdb reprocessed the PCR reads with MiXCR, giving one entry per CDR3 protein. Of some 85,000 distinct CDR3 sequences in the sample, about half were seen once. CDR1 is DFQATT, CDR2 SNEGSKA, per germline (reference sequence). With V trimmed by 1 base and J by 5 bases, 7 bases remained unmatched. This CDR3 contains 17 residues. This TCR was sampled from a male donor with severe acne vulgaris. What was sequenced was blood. This chain uses TRBV20-1 with TRBJ2-2; 13 nucleotides match TRBD2. The CDR3 spells CSARGGLAGDRTGELFF. In DNA, the CDR3 is TGCAGTGCTAGAGGCGGACTAGCGGGAGATCGAACCGGGGAGCTGTTTTTT.